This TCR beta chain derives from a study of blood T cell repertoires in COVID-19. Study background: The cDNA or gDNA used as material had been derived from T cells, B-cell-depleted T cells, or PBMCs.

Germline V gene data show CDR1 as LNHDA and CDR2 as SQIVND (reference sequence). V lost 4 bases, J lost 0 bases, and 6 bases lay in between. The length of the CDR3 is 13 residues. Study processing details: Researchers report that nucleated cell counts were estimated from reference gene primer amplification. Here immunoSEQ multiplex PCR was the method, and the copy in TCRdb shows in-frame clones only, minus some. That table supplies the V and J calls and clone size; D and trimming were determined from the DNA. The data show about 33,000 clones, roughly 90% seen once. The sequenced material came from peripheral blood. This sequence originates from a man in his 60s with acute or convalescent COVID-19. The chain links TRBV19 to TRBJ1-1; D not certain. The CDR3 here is CASSKQLNTEAFF. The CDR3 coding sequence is TGTGCCAGTAGTAAACAGTTGAACACTGAAGCTTTCTTT.